A single sample gave rise to the 14 T cell receptor beta chains below, sequenced in a study of cytomegalovirus exposure and HLA in healthy donors (dated by TCRdb to about 2017). Libraries were made using the immunoSEQ multiplex PCR assay. A mixture of 60 forward primers for TCR Vbeta segments and 13 reverse primers for TCR Jbeta segments was used in the multiplex PCR. The source is immuneACCESS, and TCRdb retained only in-frame sequences with V and J called. Part of the clones is not carried over; for the studies checked, unresolved V genes explain less than half of this, and the remainder is unexplained. This sample has roughly 150,000 clones in its table, and 80% of those were observed once. The leading ten clones occupy roughly 1.3% of the sample. Source material: PBMCs. Receptor source: a young man in good health and CMV-seronegative.

The chain couples TRBV4-1 to TRBJ2-1; tentative D call: TRBD2 (5 bases). CDR1 is MGHRA, CDR2 YSYEKL, per germline. This CDR3 region has 15 residues. Trimming removed 6 bases at V and 5 bases at J, with 17 bases between. The CDR3 protein is CASSRREEADNEQFF. DNA of the CDR3: TGCGCCAGCAGTCGGCGAGAGGAGGCGGACAATGAGCAGTTCTTC.

This clone was observed a handful of times. V gene TRBV5-1 combines with J gene TRBJ2-7; the D gene is possibly TRBD1 (6 bases). The V end lost 1 base, the J end lost 2 bases, and 10 bases lay between the germline ends. The CDR3 has 14 amino acids. Germline V gene lookup returns CDR1 SGHRS and CDR2 YFSETQ. CDR3 in amino acids: CASSLLSGAYEQYF. The CDR3 coding sequence is TGCGCCAGCAGCTTGTTATCAGGGGCCTACGAGCAGTACTTC.

The chain uses TRBV5-1 and TRBJ2-5; 12 positions agree with TRBD2. Germline V lookup: CDR1 SGHRS, CDR2 YFSETQ. This CDR3 is built from 17 residues. The V segment lost 0 bases and the J segment 0 bases; nucleotides outside the gene matches: 3. The CDR3 nucleotides read TGCGCCAGCAGCTTGGCTAGCGGGGGGGCTAACCAAGAGACCCAGTACTTC. Its translation: CASSLASGGANQETQYF. Using reference TRBV5-1 and TRBJ2-5 for the parts outside the CDR3, the full variable domain is KAGVTQTPRYLIKTRGQQVTLSCSPISGHRSVSWYQQTPGQGLQFLFEYFSETQRNKGNFPGRFSGRQFSNSRSEMNVSTLELGDSALYLCASSLASGGANQETQYFGPGTRLLVL.

This clone occurred once. The gene calls are TRBV19 and TRBJ2-7; unclear D gene. The germline gives CDR1 LNHDA, CDR2 SQIVND (reference sequence). Trimming cost V 3 bases and J 2 bases, with 14 bases left between them. This CDR3 is 15 amino acids long. Here the CDR3 DNA reads TGTGCCAGTAGTATCTCCGGTATTCAAGCCTACGAGCAGTACTTC. Translation: CASSISGIQAYEQYF.

The J gene is TRBJ2-5, the V gene TRBV6-1, with 11 bases aligning to TRBD2. From germline, CDR1 is MNHNS and CDR2 SASEGT. This CDR3 spans 15 amino acids. V was clipped by 5 bases and J by 4 bases; unmatched bases: 6. CDR3 sequence reads: CASSTIAGGGETQYF. CDR3 sequence (DNA): TGTGCCAGCAGTACCATAGCGGGAGGGGGAGAGACCCAGTACTTC.

V usage is TRBV19 and J usage is TRBJ1-2, with 7 bases identical to TRBD1. CDR3 length: 13 amino acids. The germline gives CDR1 LNHDA, CDR2 SQIVND (reference sequence). The V gene end was trimmed by 5 bases and the J gene end by 2 bases; junction bases not matched to a gene: 2. The CDR3 sequence: CASSADRNYGYTF. The CDR3 nucleotides are TGTGCCAGTAGTGCGGACAGGAACTATGGCTACACCTTC.

This clone was seen only a few times. The V gene is TRBV15, the J gene TRBJ2-6; a weak D match, TRBD1 (5 bases). The CDR3 length is 17 residues. Germline V CDR1 and CDR2: LNHNV, YYDKDF (reference sequence). Trimming shortened V by 0 bases and J by 0 bases, and 9 bases separated the two germline ends. This CDR3 reads CATSREQVFSGANVLTF. CDR3 nucleotides: TGTGCCACCAGCAGAGAACAGGTATTCTCTGGGGCCAACGTCCTGACTTTC.

This rearrangement joins TRBV4-2 to TRBJ2-7, with TRBD1 matching over 7 bases. Losses at the gene ends were 2 bases for V and 0 bases for J; bases not matched to a gene: 13. Germline CDR1 LGHNA, CDR2 YNFKEQ. This CDR3 is 18 amino acids long. For the CDR3, the DNA is TGTGCCAGCAGCCAACAGAGGGTCGAGGGGGCCAACTCCTACGAGCAGTACTTC. Its translation: CASSQQRVEGANSYEQYF.

This clone was found a few times. J is TRBJ2-7 and V is TRBV19; TRBD2 might be the D (6 bases). The V gene lost 6 bases and the J gene lost 6 bases, with 21 bases spanning the gap. The CDR3 length is 15 residues. Germline loops: CDR1 LNHDA, CDR2 SQIVND (reference sequence). CDR3 sequence: CASSLGRGTTGEQYF. Written as DNA, the CDR3 is TGTGCCAGTAGCTTAGGGCGGGGTACGACGGGCGAGCAGTACTTC.

This CDR3 reads CAWTDSRNQPQHF. The CDR3, as DNA: TGTGCCTGGACGGACAGTCGCAATCAGCCCCAGCATTTT. The gene calls are TRBV30 and TRBJ1-5; D is possibly TRBD1 (6 bases). The CDR3 has 13 residues. The V end was cut by 4 bases, the J end by 2 bases, with 9 bases between. From germline, CDR1 is GTSNPN and CDR2 SVGIG (reference sequence). Full variable domain (missing parts from reference TRBV30 and TRBJ1-5): SQTIHQWPATLVQPVGSPLSLECTVEGTSNPNLYWYRQAAGRGLQLLFYSVGIGQISSEVPQNLSASRPQDRQFILSSKKLLLSDSGFYLCAWTDSRNQPQHFGDGTRLSIL.

The chain carries TRBV4-2 and TRBJ1-4; 7 bases match TRBD1. This CDR3 spans 14 amino acids. Germline trimming cut 6 bases from V and 8 bases from J; bases unmatched to any gene: 9. Germline CDR1 reads LGHNA; CDR2 reads YNFKEQ. CDR3 in DNA: TGTGCCAGCAGGGGACAGCTTAGCGGCGAAAAACTGTTTTTT. Translating gives CASRGQLSGEKLFF.

This chain's CDR3 is CASSSTSGSGETQYF. DNA for the CDR3: TGTGCCAGCAGCTCTACTAGCGGGAGTGGTGAGACCCAGTACTTC. The chain joins TRBV7-3 to TRBJ2-5, with 11 bases that match TRBD2. V was clipped by 4 bases and J by 5 bases; unmatched bases: 6. Per the germline V gene, CDR1 is SGHTA and CDR2 is FQGTGA. This CDR3 comprises 15 residues.

The V call is TRBV2, the J call TRBJ2-7; D is possibly TRBD1 (6 bases). Germline loops: CDR1 SNHLY, CDR2 FYNNEI. The CDR3 length is 14 residues. With 9 bases removed from V and 4 bases from J, the gap between germline ends came to 19 bases. The CDR3 coding sequence is TGTGCCAGAGGTCGGGAACAGGGCGCATACGAGCAGTACTTC. It encodes CARGREQGAYEQYF.

In its sample, this clone was seen a few times. The chain combines TRBV28 with TRBJ1-2, with D perhaps matching TRBD1 (6 bases). Germline V CDR1 and CDR2: MDHEN, SYDVKM. V was cut by 6 bases and J by 8 bases, with 22 bases left in between. The CDR3 runs to 15 residues. CDR3 nucleotide sequence: TGTGCCAGCAGAATATCGGATCGAAGGACAGAAGGCTACACCTTC. Protein product: CASRISDRRTEGYTF.